The clone carrying this TCR beta chain was picked up a small number of times. The data are from a study of T cells in Graves' hyperthyroidism and ophthalmopathy. Overall study context: The initial diagnosis was the point when peripheral blood was collected, ahead of any treatment.

J was trimmed by 6 bases and V by 7 bases; bases with no gene match: 11. Germline V gives CDR1 SGHRS, CDR2 YFSETQ. The CDR3 covers 14 residues. Diagnoses were established using clinical symptoms, serum thyroxine and TRAb, thyroid ultrasound and orbital computed tomography. Isolation of PBMCs was performed on about 10 ml fresh peripheral blood. RNA transcripts provided the source from which TCR beta CDR3 regions were amplified. Researchers ran a first-round RT-PCR on the TCR CDR3 using the HTBI primer set. From the multiplex PCR reads, TCRdb called clonotypes with MiXCR, one entry per CDR3 protein. The data hold about half a million distinct CDR3 sequences, with around 21% observed a single time.

Sequencing input: blood. The chain recombines TRBV5-1 with TRBJ2-7, with 9 bases fitting TRBD1. The sequence was collected from a man aged 18 to 30 with Graves' hyperthyroidism. In DNA form, the CDR3 reads TGCGCCAGCCGTCGGACAGGGGAAAGTAGCGAGCAGTACTTC. Protein sequence: CASRRTGESSEQYF. Filled out from reference TRBV5-1 and TRBJ2-7, the complete variable domain reads KAGVTQTPRYLIKTRGQQVTLSCSPISGHRSVSWYQQTPGQGLQFLFEYFSETQRNKGNFPGRFSGRQFSNSRSEMNVSTLELGDSALYLCASRRTGESSEQYFGPGTRLTVT.